Each of the 10 T cell receptor beta chains below was sequenced from the same sample in a study of T cell repertoires in urothelial bladder cancer. Assay: immunoSEQ multiplex PCR; the TCRdb copy retains only in-frame clones and omits some. The sample yields more than 10,000 clones, 55% to 80% seen once. The sample taken for sequencing was tumor-infiltrating cells from bladder cancer. Source of these receptors: a human donor with urothelial carcinoma.

This clone was detected a few times. The rearrangement links TRBV9 to TRBJ2-3; 12 bases line up with TRBD2. Germline CDR1 reads SGDLS; CDR2 reads YYNGEE. V lost 3 bases to trimming and J lost 1 base; unmatched junction nucleotides: 3. CDR3 size: 16 residues. The CDR3 reads CASSDASGGGTDTQYF. CDR3 in DNA: TGTGCCAGCAGCGACGCTAGCGGGGGGGGCACAGATACGCAGTATTTT.

This clone was seen only a few times. V is TRBV21-1 and J is TRBJ2-7; TRBD1, as called in the table, went unchecked against the DNA. TRBV21-1 constitutes a pseudogene. The CDR3 extends over 14 amino acids. CDR3 region: CASSKAGTAYEQYV. CDR3 sequence (DNA): TGTGCCAGCAGCAAAGCCGGGACAGCCTACGAGCAGTACGTC.

This clone was found a few times. CDR3 in DNA: TGTGCCAGTAGAAGGGGACAGGGTCCCCAGCCCCAGCATTTT. Its translation: CASRRGQGPQPQHF. This chain links TRBV19 with TRBJ1-5, with 9 bases that match TRBD1. With V trimmed by 6 bases and J by 7 bases, 7 bases remained unmatched. CDR1 LNHDA and CDR2 SQIVND come from the germline V gene (reference sequence). The CDR3 consists of 14 residues.

This sequence joins TRBV6-1 and TRBJ1-5; 8 nucleotides match TRBD1. In germline, CDR1 is MNHNS, CDR2 SASEGT. This CDR3 spans 14 amino acids. J gave up 5 bases and V 8 bases, and 8 bases lay outside the gene matches. For the CDR3, the DNA is TGTGCCAGCGCGCCAGGGGGCAGCCATCAGCCCCAGCATTTT. This translates into CASAPGGSHQPQHF.

CDR3 sequence (DNA): TGCGCCAGCAGCCAAGCTCCTCGGCAGATGAGCACTGAAGCTTTCTTT. Encoded protein: CASSQAPRQMSTEAFF. The chain links TRBV4-3 to TRBJ1-1; D gene ambiguous. This CDR3 region has 16 residues. In germline, CDR1 is LGHNA, CDR2 YSLEER. The V end was cut by 1 base, the J end by 4 bases, with 16 bases between.

The chain couples TRBV5-1 to TRBJ1-2; no reliable D call. Germline loops: CDR1 SGHRS, CDR2 YFSETQ. Trimming removed 0 bases from V and 6 bases from J, with 15 bases in between. The CDR3 runs to 15 residues. The CDR3 DNA reads TGCGCCAGCAGCTTGGGGGTCTCGGGAACGGATGGCTACACCTTC. Translation: CASSLGVSGTDGYTF.

This clone was seen only a few times. This chain links TRBV7-3 with TRBJ2-2, with 8 positions matching TRBD1. The V gene's germline CDR1 is SGHTA and CDR2 FQGTGA. V dropped 4 bases and J dropped 1; count of bases not matched to a gene: 2. The CDR3 consists of 15 residues. CDR3 loop: CASSSGTGNTGELFF. CDR3 DNA sequence: TGTGCCAGCAGCTCAGGGACAGGGAACACCGGGGAGCTGTTTTTT.

CDR3 sequence (DNA): TGTGCCAGCAGCTTAGGGTCGGGATCGTACAATGAGCAGTTCTTC. Translation gives CASSLGSGSYNEQFF. The V and J genes are TRBV11-3 and TRBJ2-1, with a possible D match to TRBD2 (5 bases). This CDR3 is built from 15 residues. V was pared by 1 base and J by 4 bases, with 11 bases between. Germline V gene lookup returns CDR1 SGHNT and CDR2 YENEEA.

The rearrangement links TRBV4-2 to TRBJ2-1; TRBD1 is a possible D gene (6 bases). Germline assignment: CDR1 LGHNA and CDR2 YNFKEQ. CDR3 size: 14 residues. V gave up 1 base and J gave up 9 bases, with 13 bases separating them. CDR3 residues: CASSQGRGSGEQFF. DNA of the CDR3: TGTGCCAGCAGCCAAGGCAGGGGCTCCGGTGAGCAGTTCTTC.

As to this clone: The junction shows a germline mismatch at one end, possibly a read error. The rearrangement links TRBV5-4 to TRBJ1-2; TRBD1 agrees at 8 bases. This CDR3 region has 15 residues. Germline V gene data show CDR1 as SGHNT and CDR2 as YYREEE (reference sequence). The CDR3 sequence is CASSLGYRGGYGYTF. CDR3 nucleotides: TGCGCCAGCAGCCTAGGGTACAGGGGGGGCTATGGCTACACCTTC.